Presented here are 29 T cell receptor beta chains from one specimen sequenced in a study of shared clonotypes between healthy human individuals. Generated by immunoSEQ multiplex PCR, the TCRdb table keeps only in-frame clones and is missing some. The table shows fewer than 2.5 million clones, with roughly 93% occurring only once. The sample comprised naive CD4+ T cells from PBMCs. Subset of the sample: CD45RA+ positively selected. All receptors come from a man between 18 and 29 years old in good health. Some clones in this sample may be carry-over from other donors' samples.

The gene calls are TRBV2 and TRBJ2-5; tentative D call: TRBD2 (5 bases). Germline CDR1 SNHLY, CDR2 FYNNEI. The V gene lost 1 base and the J gene lost 7 bases, with 7 bases spanning the gap. CDR3 length: 12 residues. CDR3 residues: CASSEVSGTQYF. The DNA of the CDR3 is TGTGCCAGCAGTGAAGTGAGCGGGACCCAGTACTTC.

Comments on this clone: Different DNA sequences within this sample yield the same CDR3. CDR3 DNA: TGTGCCAGCAGCTTAGATAGGGAGACCCAGTACTTC. It specifies CASSLDRETQYF. The chain couples TRBV7-2 to TRBJ2-5, with no clear D. The V end lost 1 base, the J end lost 5 bases, and 5 bases lay between the germline ends. The V gene's germline CDR1 is SGHTA and CDR2 FQGNSA. CDR3 size: 12 residues.

The chain is built from TRBV28 and TRBJ2-7; TRBD1 matches at 11 bases. Germline CDR1 reads MDHEN; CDR2 reads SYDVKM. The CDR3 sequence is 17 residues long. With 7 bases clipped from V and 4 bases from J, the junction kept 15 bases outside the gene matches. The CDR3 sequence is CASTPSSGQGGNYEQYF. In nucleotides, the CDR3 is TGTGCCAGCACCCCCTCGTCGGGACAGGGGGGCAATTACGAGCAGTACTTC.

This chain uses TRBV10-3 with TRBJ2-2; D gene ambiguous. CDR3 length: 14 amino acids. Germline V CDR1 and CDR2: ENHRY, SYGVKD. The V end was cut by 2 bases, the J end by 3 bases, with 7 bases between. CDR3 DNA: TGTGCCATCAGTGAGAGGGCCGACACCGGGGAGCTGTTTTTT. The encoded protein is CAISERADTGELFF.

V gene TRBV4-3 combines with J gene TRBJ2-1, with 7 positions matching TRBD2. Germline V lookup: CDR1 LGHNA, CDR2 YSLEER. CDR3 length: 15 residues. Losses at the gene ends were 0 bases for V and 12 bases for J; bases not matched to a gene: 11. The CDR3 nucleotides are TGCGCCAGCAGCCAAGAAAGGCATAGCGGGTATGGGCAGTTCTTC. Its protein is CASSQERHSGYGQFF.

V is TRBV5-1 and J is TRBJ2-1; TRBD1 aligns across 11 bases. V gave up 4 bases and J gave up 11 bases; unmatched junction bases: 8. The CDR3 covers 14 residues. From germline, CDR1 is SGHRS and CDR2 YFSETQ. In nucleotides, the CDR3 is TGCGCCAGCAGCCCCGGGACAGGGGGACTCCAGCAGTTCTTC. Its protein product is CASSPGTGGLQQFF. Supplemented by reference TRBV5-1 and TRBJ2-1, the full variable domain reads KAGVTQTPRYLIKTRGQQVTLSCSPISGHRSVSWYQQTPGQGLQFLFEYFSETQRNKGNFPGRFSGRQFSNSRSEMNVSTLELGDSALYLCASSPGTGGLQQFFGPGTRLTVL.

The chain is built from TRBV9 and TRBJ2-6; 11 bases are shared with TRBD2. Trimming took 4 bases from V and 3 from J; bases not matched to a gene: 12. Germline-derived CDR1 and CDR2 are SGDLS and YYNGEE. The CDR3 is 19 amino acids. CDR3 sequence: CASSRSEELAGVGANVLTF. CDR3 DNA sequence: TGTGCCAGCAGCCGTTCCGAGGAACTAGCGGGAGTTGGGGCCAACGTCCTGACTTTC.

The chain combines TRBV18 with TRBJ2-7; weak D call: TRBD1 (6 bases). Deletions cut 6 bases from V and 6 bases from J, with 18 bases between. The CDR3 runs to 14 residues. The germline V gene encodes CDR1 KGHSH and CDR2 LQKENI. CDR3 nucleotide sequence: TGTGCCAGCTCCCCTCCTCGAGACAGGTCCGAGCAGTACTTC. It translates to CASSPPRDRSEQYF.

This chain joins TRBV30 and TRBJ1-4, with TRBD1 matching 8 bases. This CDR3 spans 15 amino acids. Per the germline V gene, CDR1 is GTSNPN and CDR2 is SVGIG (reference sequence). V dropped 2 bases and J dropped 8; count of bases not matched to a gene: 10. CDR3 sequence: CAWSYRRGLSEKLFF. For the CDR3, the DNA is TGTGCCTGGAGTTACCGCAGGGGGCTCAGCGAAAAACTGTTTTTT.

This clone was counted once. Other DNA sequences in this sample translate to the same CDR3. For the CDR3, the DNA is TGTGCCAGCAGCCCCCGGCGGGTGAACACTGAAGCTTTCTTT. This translates into CASSPRRVNTEAFF. This rearrangement joins TRBV7-8 to TRBJ1-1; no clear D. The CDR3 totals 14 residues. CDR1 is SGHVS, CDR2 FQNEAQ, per germline. With 5 bases removed from V and 0 bases from J, the gap between germline ends came to 10 bases.

This clone was recorded only once. The genes are TRBV7-9 and TRBJ1-1, with 10 bases matching TRBD1. The length of the CDR3 is 14 residues. Germline V gives CDR1 SEHNR, CDR2 FQNEAQ (reference sequence). Trimming took 2 bases from V and 5 from J; bases not matched to a gene: 2. DNA of the CDR3: TGTGCCAGCAGCTTACGACAGGGGGCGACTGAAGCTTTCTTT. It codes for CASSLRQGATEAFF.

The chain carries TRBV2 and TRBJ2-1, with 10 bases lining up with TRBD2. Germline lookup yields CDR1 SNHLY and CDR2 FYNNEI. The CDR3 sequence is 15 residues long. V lost 6 bases to trimming and J lost 9 bases; unmatched junction nucleotides: 11. The DNA of the CDR3 is TGTGCCAGCAGCCTACTAGCGGGAACAACTGGTGAGCAGTTCTTC. Translation: CASSLLAGTTGEQFF. Full variable domain (rest looked up from reference TRBV2 and TRBJ2-1): EPEVTQTPSHQVTQMGQEVILRCVPISNHLYFYWYRQILGQKVEFLVSFYNNEISEKSEIFDDQFSVERPDGSNFTLKIRSTKLEDSAMYFCASSLLAGTTGEQFFGPGTRLTVL.

The genes are TRBV7-8 and TRBJ2-7, with D perhaps matching TRBD1 (6 bases). Germline CDR1 is SGHVS and CDR2 is FQNEAQ. V gave up 1 base and J gave up 5 bases, with 18 bases separating them. There are 16 residues in the CDR3. CDR3 bases: TGTGCCAGCAGCTTAGACGCGGAGCAGGGGCGACACGAGCAGTACTTC. Amino acid sequence: CASSLDAEQGRHEQYF. Full variable domain (remainder filled in from reference TRBV7-8 and TRBJ2-7): GAGVSQSPRYKVAKRGQDVALRCDPISGHVSLFWYQQALGQGPEFLTYFQNEAQLDKSGLPSDRFFAERPEGSVSTLKIQRTQQEDSAVYLCASSLDAEQGRHEQYFGPGTRLTVT.

This clone is a singleton in its sample. This sample includes further DNA sequences coding for the same CDR3. The chain carries TRBV28 and TRBJ1-4; 8 positions match TRBD1. Germline V CDR1 and CDR2: MDHEN, SYDVKM. The CDR3 runs to 15 residues. The ends lost 6 bases at V and 0 bases at J; junction bases unmatched: 3. The CDR3 is CASSLQGATNEKLFF. CDR3 bases: TGTGCCAGCAGCCTACAGGGGGCAACTAATGAAAAACTGTTTTTT. Variable domain in full (rest from reference TRBV28 and TRBJ1-4): DVKVTQSSRYLVKRTGEKVFLECVQDMDHENMFWYRQDPGLGLRLIYFSYDVKMKEKGDIPEGYSVSREKKERFSLILESASTNQTSMYLCASSLQGATNEKLFFGSGTQLSVL.

DNA of the CDR3: TGTGCCAGCAACAGGGGGCCTTCAAAGGACGGGGAGCTGTTTTTT. It translates to CASNRGPSKDGELFF. The chain recombines TRBV2 with TRBJ2-2, with 9 bases fitting TRBD1. The J segment lost 7 bases and the V segment lost 7 bases, leaving 10 bases of the junction unmatched. The CDR3 is made up of 15 amino acids. CDR1 is SNHLY, CDR2 FYNNEI, per germline.

The rearrangement joins TRBV28 to TRBJ2-5; D unresolved. CDR1 MDHEN and CDR2 SYDVKM come from the germline V gene. The CDR3 totals 13 residues. The V gene lost 5 bases and the J gene lost 7 bases, with 14 bases spanning the gap. Written as DNA, the CDR3 is TGTGCCAGCAGTCCCCGGGTTCCAGCGACCCAGTACTTC. Protein: CASSPRVPATQYF.

The CDR3 sequence is CASSPWGPRETQYF. CDR3 nucleotides: TGTGCCAGCAGTCCCTGGGGGCCTCGGGAGACCCAGTACTTC. The chain links TRBV28 to TRBJ2-5; tentatively, D is TRBD1 (6 bases). The germline V and J ends were trimmed by 5 bases and 5 bases, with 15 bases remaining between them. Germline V lookup: CDR1 MDHEN, CDR2 SYDVKM. This CDR3 contains 14 residues.

DNA of the CDR3: TGTGCCAGCAGCCGCCAGCGGCAAGAGACCCAGTACTTC. Protein: CASSRQRQETQYF. The V gene is TRBV4-2, the J gene TRBJ2-5; D perhaps matches TRBD2 (5 bases). From germline, CDR1 is LGHNA and CDR2 YNFKEQ. V shed 4 bases and J shed 2 bases, with 8 bases lying between them. The CDR3 has 13 residues.

The chain combines TRBV15 with TRBJ2-3; TRBD2 matches at 9 bases. Germline V CDR1 and CDR2: LNHNV, YYDKDF (reference sequence). The CDR3 sequence is 16 residues long. V lost 0 bases, J lost 6 bases, and 7 bases stayed unmatched. The CDR3 reads CATSRDLAGGRDTQYF. The DNA of the CDR3 is TGTGCCACCAGCAGAGATCTGGCGGGAGGGCGGGATACGCAGTATTTT.

This clone has just one count. V is TRBV7-9 and J is TRBJ2-1; the match to TRBD2 covers 7 bases. With V trimmed by 7 bases and J by 3 bases, 9 bases remained unmatched. CDR1 is SEHNR and CDR2 is FQNEAQ in the germline V gene (reference sequence). The CDR3 is 15 amino acids. The CDR3 sequence is CASTSTGLGYNEQFF. Here the CDR3 DNA reads TGTGCCAGCACCTCTACCGGACTAGGCTACAATGAGCAGTTCTTC.

In this sample, this clone turned up once. CDR3 loop: CASSRRGPGEQYF. The CDR3, as DNA: TGTGCCAGCAGCCGCAGGGGGCCAGGCGAGCAGTACTTC. The chain joins TRBV14 to TRBJ2-7; the match to TRBD1 covers 8 bases. From germline, CDR1 is SGHDN and CDR2 FVKESK. The CDR3 covers 13 residues. V shed 4 bases, J shed 6 bases, and the junction held 5 bases outside the gene matches.

This clone was found once. The chain has TRBV7-8 and TRBJ2-2, with a tentative D call TRBD2 (6 bases). This CDR3 is 16 amino acids long. Trimming took off 2 bases at V and 1 base at J, with 11 bases between the two ends. CDR1 and CDR2 from the germline V gene are SGHVS and FQNEAQ. The CDR3 nucleotides are TGTGCCAGCAGCTTAATGGGACTGAGGAACACCGGGGAGCTGTTTTTT. It codes for CASSLMGLRNTGELFF.

V usage is TRBV5-1 and J usage is TRBJ2-7, with D hard to call. CDR3 length: 15 amino acids. V dropped 4 bases and J dropped 5 bases, with 19 bases sitting between them. Germline CDR1 and CDR2: SGHRS and YFSETQ. The CDR3 nucleotides are TGCGCCAGCAGCCCGATTCCGCCTCGAGTCGACGAGCAGTACTTC. Translating gives CASSPIPPRVDEQYF.

The chain combines TRBV28 with TRBJ2-7, with 7 bases that match TRBD1. Germline CDR1 MDHEN, CDR2 SYDVKM. The CDR3 extends over 14 amino acids. With V trimmed by 8 bases and J by 1 base, 8 bases remained unmatched. In nucleotides, the CDR3 is TGTGCCAGCGCCCCAACGACAGGGTCCTACGAGCAGTACTTC. Protein: CASAPTTGSYEQYF. The full variable domain, rest sourced from reference TRBV28 and TRBJ2-7, is DVKVTQSSRYLVKRTGEKVFLECVQDMDHENMFWYRQDPGLGLRLIYFSYDVKMKEKGDIPEGYSVSREKKERFSLILESASTNQTSMYLCASAPTTGSYEQYFGPGTRLTVT.

A single count supports this clone. This chain joins TRBV4-2 and TRBJ2-1; 7 bases fit TRBD2. This CDR3 region has 16 residues. CDR1 and CDR2 (germline): LGHNA, YNFKEQ. J was trimmed by 10 bases and V by 1 base; bases with no gene match: 13. CDR3 sequence: CASSQGGGQREGEQFF. The CDR3 DNA reads TGTGCCAGCAGCCAAGGGGGAGGTCAGCGGGAAGGGGAGCAGTTCTTC.

This chain joins TRBV28 and TRBJ2-1; 9 bases match TRBD2. There are 16 residues in the CDR3. V lost 2 bases and J lost 3; bases outside the gene matches: 5. CDR1 and CDR2 (germline): MDHEN, SYDVKM. Written as DNA, the CDR3 is TGTGCCAGCAGTTTAAGCCGTAGCGGGAGCTACAATGAGCAGTTCTTC. The encoded protein is CASSLSRSGSYNEQFF.

The gene calls are TRBV5-6 and TRBJ2-2, with a weak D call TRBD1 (5 bases). The CDR3 runs 14 residues. Germline assignment: CDR1 SGHDT and CDR2 YYEEEE. Trimming pared 5 bases from V and 2 bases from J, leaving 10 bases between. CDR3 loop: CASRNDRNTGELFF. DNA for the CDR3: TGTGCCAGCAGGAACGACAGAAACACCGGGGAGCTGTTTTTT.

The chain recombines TRBV5-6 with TRBJ1-1, with D unresolved. Deletions cut 1 base from V and 0 bases from J, with 16 bases between. The CDR3 has 17 residues. Germline V gene data show CDR1 as SGHDT and CDR2 as YYEEEE. Here the CDR3 reads CASSLRRITLMNTEAFF. CDR3 DNA: TGTGCCAGCAGCTTGAGGCGTATCACACTTATGAACACTGAAGCTTTCTTT. The complete variable domain, with remaining parts taken from reference TRBV5-6 and TRBJ1-1, reads DAGVTQSPTHLIKTRGQQVTLRCSPKSGHDTVSWYQQALGQGPQFIFQYYEEEERQRGNFPDRFSGHQFPNYSSELNVNALLLGDSALYLCASSLRRITLMNTEAFFGQGTRLTVV.

The chain uses TRBV7-9 and TRBJ2-7; TRBD2 matches 12 bases. Germline-derived CDR1 and CDR2 are SEHNR and FQNEAQ (reference sequence). The CDR3 sequence is 18 residues long. J lost 3 bases, V lost 8 bases, and 17 bases had no gene match. CDR3 nucleotides: TGTGCCAGCTCCTTTACTAGCGGGAGGAGGAATAGAATCTACGAGCAGTACTTC. Amino acids: CASSFTSGRRNRIYEQYF.